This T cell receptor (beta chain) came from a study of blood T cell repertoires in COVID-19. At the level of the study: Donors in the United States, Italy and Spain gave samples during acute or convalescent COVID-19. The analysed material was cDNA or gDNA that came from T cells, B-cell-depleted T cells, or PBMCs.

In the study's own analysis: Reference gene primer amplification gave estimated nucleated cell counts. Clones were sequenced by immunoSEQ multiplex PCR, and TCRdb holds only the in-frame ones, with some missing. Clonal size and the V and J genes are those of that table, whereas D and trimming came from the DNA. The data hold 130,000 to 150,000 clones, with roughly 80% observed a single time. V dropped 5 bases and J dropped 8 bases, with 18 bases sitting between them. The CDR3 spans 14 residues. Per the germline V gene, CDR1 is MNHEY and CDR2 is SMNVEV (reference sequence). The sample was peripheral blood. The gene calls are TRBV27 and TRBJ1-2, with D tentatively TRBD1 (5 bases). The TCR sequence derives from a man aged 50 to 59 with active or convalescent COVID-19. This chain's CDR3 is CASSPRGGPRGYTF. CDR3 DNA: TGTGCCAGCAGTCCCCGCGGGGGACCGAGGGGCTACACCTTC.